The present T cell receptor (beta chain) was sequenced within a study of blood T cell repertoires in COVID-19. Background on the study: Both acute and convalescent COVID-19 samples were obtained from the United States, Italy and Spain. Sources were T cells, B-cell-depleted T cells, or PBMCs; the material itself was cDNA or gDNA.

Cohort 3 recovered donors had two negative PCRs, clearance, or symptom resolution. Source study methods: From reference gene primer amplification, estimates of nucleated cell counts were derived. Here immunoSEQ multiplex PCR was the method, and the copy in TCRdb shows in-frame clones only, minus some. V and J calls plus clone size are reproduced from that table; the DNA served to infer D and trimming. The table records 200,000 to 250,000 clones, 87% of them present only once. The CDR3 totals 16 residues. CDR1 is SNHLY and CDR2 is FYNNEI in the germline V gene. Unmatched junction bases numbered 5, after V lost 4 bases and J lost 0 bases. This clone was detected once.

The rearrangement uses TRBV2 and TRBJ2-2; 7 bases align to TRBD2. This clonotype was obtained from a man in his thirties or forties who had recovered from COVID-19. Sequencing used PBMCs or T cells enriched from blood (not recorded which). This chain's CDR3 is CASSGLGLANTGELFF. The CDR3 region has the DNA TGTGCCAGCAGTGGGCTAGGACTAGCGAACACCGGGGAGCTGTTTTTT.